The subject of this entry is one T cell receptor beta chain. Its antigen is currently unknown. The data stem from a study of blood T cells in healthy people across ages. Broader study findings: The percentage of naive T cells correlated strongly with TCR beta diversity.

RNA extraction gave at least 5 micrograms of total RNA per sample. PCR was performed a second time for about 7 to 12 cycles using a sample-barcoded 5' primer and a J-beta primer mix. TCRdb reprocessed the 5' RACE reads with MiXCR, giving one entry per CDR3 protein. The sample carries under 2 million distinct CDR3 sequences, around 35% recorded once. The germline CDR1 and CDR2 sequences are SGHRS and YFSETQ. Germline trimming cut 5 bases from V and 2 bases from J; bases unmatched to any gene: 9. The CDR3 sequence is 16 residues long. The receptor's source is a woman under 40 in good health. Material: blood. The chain employs TRBV5-1 and TRBJ2-3; 9 bases align to TRBD2. CDR3 bases: TGCGCCAGCAGAACCACAGCGGGGGGACTCACAGATACGCAGTATTTT. The encoded protein is CASRTTAGGLTDTQYF.